The 12 T cell receptor beta chains reported below all come from one sample, sequenced in a study of blood T cell repertoires in COVID-19. This table comes from immunoSEQ multiplex PCR, and its TCRdb copy is limited to in-frame clones, with some not included. The sample gives a few hundred thousand clones, 85% to 90% of which show up once; 5.5% to 7.5% is in the top ten. The sequenced material came from peripheral blood. These receptors all stem from a woman in her sixties or seventies with active or convalescent COVID-19.

The V gene is TRBV7-2, the J gene TRBJ1-2, with D possibly TRBD1 on 5 matching bases. CDR1 and CDR2 from the germline V gene are SGHTA and FQGNSA. Trimming pared 4 bases from V and 3 bases from J, leaving 15 bases between. The CDR3 contains 15 residues. This CDR3 reads CASSSTGVRDYGYTF. The CDR3, as DNA: TGTGCCAGCAGCTCTACGGGGGTTAGAGACTATGGCTACACCTTC.

The chain joins TRBV21-1 to TRBJ2-1; TRBD2, the table's D call, lacks a check against the DNA. TRBV21-1 represents a pseudogene. The CDR3 extends over 18 amino acids. The CDR3 coding sequence is TGTGCCAGCACCACTGGACTAGCGGGGGGCCTCCCTTACAATGAGCAGTTCTTC. It yields the protein CASTTGLAGGLPYNEQFF.

The chain carries TRBV14 and TRBJ1-1; TRBD1 agrees at 7 bases. CDR1 SGHDN and CDR2 FVKESK come from the germline V gene. The ends lost 0 bases at V and 5 bases at J; junction bases unmatched: 3. The CDR3 has 14 amino acids. The CDR3 loop reads CASSQEYRGTEAFF. For the CDR3, the DNA is TGTGCCAGCAGCCAAGAGTACAGGGGTACTGAAGCTTTCTTT. Together with reference TRBV14 and TRBJ1-1, the CDR3 gives the full variable domain: EAGVTQFPSHSVIEKGQTVTLRCDPISGHDNLYWYRRVMGKEIKFLLHFVKESKQDESGMPNNRFLAERTGGTYSTLKVQPAELEDSGVYFCASSQEYRGTEAFFGQGTRLTVV.

The rearrangement joins TRBV6-2 or TRBV6-3 to TRBJ2-7, with TRBD1 identical over 10 bases. Germline lookup yields CDR1 MNHEY and CDR2 SVGEGT. The CDR3 is 15 residues long. With V trimmed by 4 bases and J by 7 bases, 10 bases remained unmatched. In nucleotides, the CDR3 is TGTGCCAGCAGTTTGACAGGGGGCTCGCCGGGAGAGCAGTACTTC. Protein: CASSLTGGSPGEQYF.

This clone has a handful of counts. The rearrangement links TRBV6-2 or TRBV6-3 to TRBJ1-4; D not resolved. The CDR3 length is 13 residues. Germline lookup yields CDR1 MNHEY and CDR2 SVGEGT. With 4 bases removed from V and 11 bases from J, the gap between germline ends came to 14 bases. The CDR3 loop reads CASSSGRLRKLFF. In DNA form, the CDR3 reads TGTGCCAGCAGTTCAGGTCGCCTCCGCAAACTGTTTTTT.

The CDR3 DNA follows: TGCGCCAGCAGGGACGGGGGTAATACCTACGAGCAGTACTTC. Its translation is CASRDGGNTYEQYF. The chain couples TRBV5-1 to TRBJ2-7; a possible D gene is TRBD2 (6 bases). The CDR3 sequence is 14 residues long. Germline V lookup: CDR1 SGHRS, CDR2 YFSETQ. Deletions cut 5 bases from V and 2 bases from J, with 14 bases between.

The chain joins TRBV6-2 or TRBV6-3 to TRBJ1-5; 7 bases are shared with TRBD1. V was pared by 5 bases and J by 5 bases, with 9 bases of the junction left unmatched. Germline V gives CDR1 MNHEY, CDR2 SVGEGT. CDR3 size: 15 residues. CDR3 sequence (DNA): TGTGCCAGCAGTCAGACAGGGACTGGGGATCAGCCCCAGCATTTT. Translation: CASSQTGTGDQPQHF.

As to this clone: At the DNA level, this CDR3 is encoded by other sequences in the same sample as well. J is TRBJ1-5 and V is TRBV6-2 or TRBV6-3; D uncertain. Between the trimmed V and J ends, which lost 2 bases and 2 bases, there was a span of 10 bases. Germline V lookup: CDR1 MNHEY, CDR2 SVGEGT. This CDR3 spans 15 amino acids. The CDR3 region is CASSYAGMGNQPQHF. In nucleotides, the CDR3 is TGTGCCAGCAGTTACGCCGGGATGGGCAATCAGCCCCAGCATTTT.

V is TRBV18 and J is TRBJ1-5, with D possibly matching TRBD1 (6 bases). This CDR3 is 15 amino acids long. Trimming left V 3 bases short and J 4 bases short, with 13 bases between. CDR1 is KGHSH, CDR2 LQKENI, per germline. The CDR3 reads CASSPEGDRNQPQHF. The CDR3 coding sequence is TGTGCCAGCTCACCTGAGGGAGACAGGAATCAGCCCCAGCATTTT.

The gene calls are TRBV19 and TRBJ1-2; D is ambiguous. Germline CDR1 is LNHDA and CDR2 is SQIVND (reference sequence). The V end was cut by 7 bases, the J end by 6 bases, with 18 bases between. The length of the CDR3 is 14 residues. CDR3 sequence: CASTDAGLPNGYTF. The CDR3 DNA reads TGTGCCAGTACCGATGCGGGCCTCCCTAATGGCTACACCTTC.

The chain employs TRBV5-6 and TRBJ1-1; D is possibly TRBD1 (5 bases). CDR1 and CDR2 from the germline V gene are SGHDT and YYEEEE. Trimming removed 0 bases from V and 1 base from J, with 13 bases in between. CDR3 length: 16 amino acids. The CDR3 sequence is CASSLDVSGGNTEAFF. The CDR3 DNA follows: TGTGCCAGCAGCTTGGATGTTTCGGGGGGGAACACTGAAGCTTTCTTT.

J is TRBJ1-5 and V is TRBV18; D unclear. CDR3 length equals 14 residues. With 2 bases removed from V and 6 bases from J, the gap between germline ends came to 11 bases. Germline V gives CDR1 KGHSH, CDR2 LQKENI. Written as DNA, the CDR3 is TGTGCCAGCTCACCAATCGGGATGGGTCAGCCCCAGCATTTT. Translated, it gives CASSPIGMGQPQHF.